Each of the 23 T cell receptor beta chains below was sequenced from the same sample in a study of T cell repertoires in cytomegalovirus infection. From the reads, TCRdb called clonotypes with MiXCR, one entry per CDR3 protein. The sample yields approximately 240,000 distinct CDR3 sequences, about 12% seen once. The sequenced material came from PBMCs. Receptors were obtained from a human donor in good health (CMV status not recorded). Some clones in this sample may be carry-over from other donors' samples.

This rearrangement joins TRBV5-1 to TRBJ2-7; 9 bases agree with TRBD1. The CDR3 is 13 residues long. Germline lookup yields CDR1 SGHRS and CDR2 YFSETQ. After removal of 3 bases from V and 4 bases from J, the junction contained 2 bases not matched to a gene. CDR3 nucleotides: TGCGCCAGCAGCTGGGACAGGGCATACGAGCAGTACTTC. This encodes CASSWDRAYEQYF.

This clonotype was recorded a few times. The chain employs TRBV29-1 and TRBJ2-2; perhaps D is TRBD1 or TRBD2 (5 bases each). This CDR3 contains 15 residues. Trimming shortened V by 6 bases and J by 5 bases, and 19 bases separated the two germline ends. The germline V gene has CDR1 SQVTM and CDR2 ANQGSEA. The CDR3 loop is CSVTLRGLGTGELFF. The CDR3 DNA is TGCAGCGTGACCCTCCGGGGCCTTGGGACCGGGGAGCTGTTTTTT.

In this sample, this clonotype turned up a few times. This chain links TRBV7-3 with TRBJ1-6, with D unclear. The CDR3 extends over 14 amino acids. Germline V gene sequence: CDR1 SGHTA, CDR2 FQGTGA. Deletions cut 4 bases from V and 6 bases from J, with 10 bases between. CDR3 DNA sequence: TGTGCCAGCAGCTGGAAGGTTTCTAATTCACCCCTCCACTTT. Translated, it gives CASSWKVSNSPLHF.

This clonotype has a count of ten or more. V and J are TRBV7-9 and TRBJ2-1; 12 bases line up with TRBD2. This CDR3 comprises 17 residues. CDR1 and CDR2 (germline): SEHNR, FQNEAQ (reference sequence). The junction had 9 bases not matched to a gene; V was cut back by 5 bases and J by 4 bases. CDR3: CASSRYPTSGGYNEQFF. In nucleotides, the CDR3 is TGTGCCAGCAGCCGCTATCCGACTAGCGGGGGATACAATGAGCAGTTCTTC. Complete variable domain (other parts from reference TRBV7-9 and TRBJ2-1): DTGVSQNPRHKITKRGQNVTFRCDPISEHNRLYWYRQTLGQGPEFLTYFQNEAQLEKSRLLSDRFSAERPKGSFSTLEIQRTEQGDSAMYLCASSRYPTSGGYNEQFFGPGTRLTVL.

This clonotype was counted at least ten times. The rearrangement joins TRBV19 to TRBJ1-5; D possibly corresponds to TRBD1 (5 bases). V dropped 1 base and J dropped 6 bases, with 10 bases sitting between them. Germline CDR1 and CDR2: LNHDA and SQIVND (reference sequence). The CDR3 covers 14 residues. CDR3 sequence (DNA): TGTGCCAGTAGTATAGGGGGCATCGGTCAGCCCCAGCATTTT. This sequence encodes CASSIGGIGQPQHF. The variable domain in full, with the rest retrieved from reference TRBV19 and TRBJ1-5, is DGGITQSPKYLFRKEGQNVTLSCEQNLNHDAMYWYRQDPGQGLRLIYYSQIVNDFQKGDIAEGYSVSREKKESFPLTVTSAQKNPTAFYLCASSIGGIGQPQHFGDGTRLSIL.

This clonotype was seen many times. The V and J genes are TRBV2 and TRBJ2-7; D ambiguous. Trimming shortened V by 4 bases and J by 3 bases, and 4 bases separated the two germline ends. Looked up from germline, CDR1 is SNHLY and CDR2 is FYNNEI. The length of the CDR3 is 11 residues. The CDR3 sequence: CASSVLYEQYF. The CDR3 bases are TGTGCCAGCAGTGTACTCTACGAGCAGTACTTC.

This clonotype was detected many times. V is TRBV28 and J is TRBJ2-7; D is unresolved. Germline V lookup: CDR1 MDHEN, CDR2 SYDVKM. The CDR3 extends over 15 amino acids. The V end was cut by 6 bases, the J end by 1 base, with 16 bases between. The CDR3 coding sequence is TGTGCCAGCAGCCCCGGAATCGGATTATCCTACGAGCAGTACTTC. Residues: CASSPGIGLSYEQYF.

The table lists this clonotype with many counts. The genes are TRBV5-1 and TRBJ1-1, with D unclear. Per germline, CDR1 SGHRS and CDR2 YFSETQ. This CDR3 comprises 14 residues. The V and J ends lost 0 bases and 3 bases respectively, with 9 bases between them. CDR3 coding DNA: TGCGCCAGCAGCTTGGAAGACTTAGACACTGAAGCTTTCTTT. Its translation: CASSLEDLDTEAFF.

This clonotype was seen repeatedly, ten times or more. This chain links TRBV10-3 with TRBJ2-2; no definite D call. Trimming cost V 8 bases and J 7 bases, with 17 bases left between them. The CDR3 contains 14 residues. Germline V gives CDR1 ENHRY, CDR2 SYGVKD. The DNA of the CDR3 is TGTGCCATCGCCCGAGACACAATCAGCGGGGAGCTGTTTTTT. This encodes CAIARDTISGELFF.

This clonotype was seen ten or more times. V usage is TRBV5-4 and J usage is TRBJ2-1, with 9 bases fitting TRBD2. J lost 8 bases, V lost 4 bases, and 7 bases had no gene match. The CDR3 spans 14 residues. Germline V lookup: CDR1 SGHNT, CDR2 YYREEE (reference sequence). The CDR3 DNA reads TGTGCCAGCAGCGAAGGGACTAGCAGGGATGAGCAGTTCTTC. Its translation is CASSEGTSRDEQFF.

This clonotype was seen many times. The chain has TRBV7-3 and TRBJ2-1; 8 nucleotides match TRBD2. The CDR3 runs to 15 residues. CDR1 and CDR2 from the germline V gene are SGHTA and FQGTGA. V was clipped by 5 bases and J by 6 bases; unmatched bases: 9. CDR3 loop: CASSPLSGSGNEQFF. CDR3 in DNA: TGTGCCAGCAGCCCGCTGAGCGGGAGTGGCAATGAGCAGTTCTTC.

The chain carries TRBV25-1 and TRBJ2-7, with D uncertain. Germline loops: CDR1 MGHDK, CDR2 SYGVNS. Trimming took 4 bases from V and 2 from J, leaving 3 bases between them. CDR3 length equals 11 residues. Written as DNA, the CDR3 is TGTGCCAGCAGTGCAACCTACGAGCAGTACTTC. It codes for CASSATYEQYF.

This clonotype was counted at least ten times. The chain links TRBV7-2 to TRBJ2-3; 9 bases map to TRBD2. The CDR3 is 17 amino acids. Germline loops: CDR1 SGHTA, CDR2 FQGNSA. The V gene end was trimmed by 1 base and the J gene end by 4 bases; junction bases not matched to a gene: 9. DNA for the CDR3: TGTGCCAGCAGCTTAGTAGCGGGAGATCTGGTTCCAGATACGCAGTATTTT. Its translation: CASSLVAGDLVPDTQYF.

In this sample, this clonotype turned up once. A much larger clone is a single base away; this may be a read error. V usage is TRBV28 and J usage is TRBJ1-4; no reliable D call. Trimming shortened V by 7 bases and J by 2 bases, and 14 bases separated the two germline ends. Germline CDR1 and CDR2: MDHEN and SYDVKM. The CDR3 runs 15 residues. CDR3 in DNA: TGTGCCAGCACCGGGCTCCAAGCCACTAATGAAAAACTGTTTTTT. Encoded protein: CASTGLQATNEKLFF.

This clonotype came up many times. The gene calls are TRBV7-2 and TRBJ2-3, with D perhaps TRBD2 (5 bases). Per germline, CDR1 SGHTA and CDR2 FQGNSA. CDR3 length: 15 residues. The V and J ends lost 5 bases and 0 bases respectively, with 12 bases between them. This chain's CDR3 is CASSTLARSTDTQYF. CDR3 nucleotides: TGTGCCAGCAGCACCTTAGCGCGAAGCACAGATACGCAGTATTTT.

This clonotype has only a few counts. The J gene is TRBJ2-5, the V gene TRBV29-1; 8 bases match TRBD2. CDR1 is SQVTM, CDR2 ANQGSEA, per germline. This CDR3 is 13 amino acids long. The ends lost 6 bases at V and 4 bases at J; junction bases unmatched: 7. This CDR3 reads CSVSYSGRETQYF. Here the CDR3 DNA reads TGCAGCGTCAGTTACAGCGGGAGAGAGACCCAGTACTTC. Using reference TRBV29-1 and TRBJ2-5 for the parts outside the CDR3, the full variable domain is SAVISQKPSRDICQRGTSLTIQCQVDSQVTMMFWYRQQPGQSLTLIATANQGSEATYESGFVIDKFPISRPNLTFSTLTVSNMSPEDSSIYLCSVSYSGRETQYFGPGTRLLVL.

This clonotype has ten or more counts. The chain employs TRBV7-2 and TRBJ2-7, with 13 bases that match TRBD2. The V gene end was trimmed by 6 bases and the J gene end by 3 bases; junction bases not matched to a gene: 11. This CDR3 is 17 amino acids long. Looked up from germline, CDR1 is SGHTA and CDR2 is FQGNSA. CDR3 loop: CASSSPGLAGSFYEQYF. As DNA, the CDR3 is TGTGCCAGCAGTTCTCCGGGACTAGCGGGGAGCTTCTACGAGCAGTACTTC.

CDR3 region: CSVAGQLNYEQYF. CDR3 in DNA: TGCAGCGTCGCGGGACAGCTAAACTACGAGCAGTACTTC. The chain is built from TRBV29-1 and TRBJ2-7; tentatively, D is TRBD1 (7 bases). The CDR3 consists of 13 residues. Trimming cost V 6 bases and J 3 bases, with 15 bases left between them. CDR1 is SQVTM, CDR2 ANQGSEA, per germline.

This clonotype appeared many times. The rearrangement joins TRBV7-2 to TRBJ1-4; 11 bases agree with TRBD1. The CDR3 length is 15 residues. The trim removed 4 bases at V and 8 bases at J, leaving 6 bases unmatched. The V gene's germline CDR1 is SGHTA and CDR2 FQGNSA. The DNA of the CDR3 is TGTGCCAGCAGCTCGGACAGGGGGCAAGGAGAAAAACTGTTTTTT. This gives the protein CASSSDRGQGEKLFF. The full variable domain, completed using reference TRBV7-2 and TRBJ1-4, is GAGVSQSPSNKVTEKGKDVELRCDPISGHTALYWYRQSLGQGLEFLIYFQGNSAPDKSGLPSDRFSAERTGGSVSTLTIQRTQQEDSAVYLCASSSDRGQGEKLFFGSGTQLSVL.

This clonotype was seen many times. This sequence joins TRBV7-2 and TRBJ2-1; D is perhaps TRBD2 (5 bases). CDR1 SGHTA and CDR2 FQGNSA come from the germline V gene. This CDR3 region has 13 residues. Trimming removed 4 bases from V and 6 bases from J, with 10 bases in between. The CDR3: CASSYGLFNEQFF. The CDR3 bases are TGTGCCAGCAGCTACGGACTCTTCAATGAGCAGTTCTTC.

The chain employs TRBV20-1 and TRBJ1-4; unclear D gene. Germline-derived CDR1 and CDR2 are DFQATT and SNEGSKA (reference sequence). This CDR3 has 13 residues. Trimming pared 2 bases from V and 2 bases from J, leaving 6 bases between. The CDR3 nucleotides read TGCAGTGCTAGAATCGTGACTAATGAAAAACTGTTTTTT. Protein product: CSARIVTNEKLFF.

V gene TRBV29-1 combines with J gene TRBJ2-5; D could derive from TRBD1 or TRBD2 (5 bases each). Germline assignment: CDR1 SQVTM and CDR2 ANQGSEA. The CDR3 is made up of 10 amino acids. V lost 7 bases and J 5 bases, leaving 8 bases between the germline ends. The CDR3 nucleotides are TGCAGCGGGGGGTATGAGACCCAGTACTTC. Translated, it gives CSGGYETQYF.

The chain uses TRBV5-4 and TRBJ2-5; 7 bases fit TRBD1. CDR1 and CDR2 (germline): SGHNT, YYREEE (reference sequence). The CDR3 runs 13 residues. V was clipped by 4 bases and J by 9 bases; unmatched bases: 9. In nucleotides, the CDR3 is TGTGCCAGCAGCCGGGACAGCCAATGGGCCCAGTACTTC. It yields the protein CASSRDSQWAQYF.